The source of this T cell receptor beta chain is a study of regulatory T cells in long-lasting Graves disease. For the study at large: Antithyroid drugs had been taken under 3 months by newly diagnosed Graves' patients.

The length of the CDR3 is 12 residues. Looked up from germline, CDR1 is MNHEY and CDR2 is SMNVEV (reference sequence). V gave up 3 bases and J gave up 6 bases, with 9 bases separating them. Study conclusions and caveats: Among the persistent patients, 2,741 public clonotypes were shared, more than the 850 to 1,000 shared among new patients. Analyses excluded thyroid tissue, covering peripheral blood alone.

Arm-PCR of CDR3 regions with iRepertoire HTBI primers generated TCR beta libraries. In the original workflow: Gene usage covered approximately 60 TRBV and some 13 TRBJ segments. TCRdb independently ran MiXCR on the multiplex PCR reads; one entry per CDR3 protein. Here the V and J calls rest on TCRdb's processing, not on the authors' analysis. The table lists roughly 420,000 distinct CDR3 sequences, around a sixth of them singletons, with over 20% in the top ten. Time point reported: newly diagnosed GD, antithyroid drugs for less than 3 months. The TCR library was prepared using RNA isolated from PBMCs. This clonotype was counted ten times or more. Its antigen is still unknown.

The specimen was peripheral blood mononuclear cells (PBMCs), collected at new diagnosis, from a patient treated with antithyroid drugs. This clonotype was sampled from a female donor with Graves disease. The chain couples TRBV27 to TRBJ2-7; D perhaps matches TRBD2 (6 bases). CDR3 amino acids: CASSFGGAEQYF. Written as DNA, the CDR3 is TGTGCCAGCAGTTTTGGAGGGGCCGAGCAGTACTTC.